Each of the 27 T cell receptor beta chains below was sequenced from the same sample in a study of yellow fever vaccine responses in identical twins. Each CDR3 protein is one row after TCRdb ran MiXCR on the RT-PCR reads. The sample consists of 20,000 or so distinct CDR3 sequences, roughly three quarters of them appearing once. This material consisted of T cells from blood (PBMCs), unsorted or a sorted subset (not recorded which), taken before or after yellow fever vaccination (not recorded which). The origin of the receptors is a young woman who received the yellow fever vaccine.

The rearrangement joins TRBV7-3 to TRBJ2-6; D is uncertain. Trimming cost V 5 bases and J 2 bases, with 16 bases left between them. CDR1 is SGHTA, CDR2 FQGTGA, per germline. The CDR3 loop spans 17 amino acids. CDR3 nucleotides: TGTGCCAGCAGCCCCGGTCGTGTAGGGCCTGGGGCCAACGTCCTGACTTTC. Translating it yields CASSPGRVGPGANVLTF.

The chain carries TRBV5-6 and TRBJ1-2; TRBD1 might be the D (6 bases). This CDR3 has 15 amino acids. With 4 bases removed from V and 2 bases from J, the gap between germline ends came to 15 bases. The germline V gene has CDR1 SGHDT and CDR2 YYEEEE. Written as DNA, the CDR3 is TGTGCCAGCAGCCACGACAGGCTCTCAAACTATGGCTACACCTTC. This gives the protein CASSHDRLSNYGYTF.

The chain has TRBV11-1 and TRBJ2-1, with 12 bases identical to TRBD2. CDR3 length equals 17 residues. Trimming cost V 4 bases and J 4 bases; bases outside gene matches: 8. Germline CDR1 reads SGHAT; CDR2 reads FQDESV (reference sequence). The CDR3 is CASSSTSGTSGYNEQFF. CDR3 in DNA: TGTGCCAGCAGCTCAACGTCCGGGACTAGCGGGTACAATGAGCAGTTCTTC.

V and J are TRBV4-1 and TRBJ2-7, with TRBD2 identical over 9 bases. CDR1 is MGHRA and CDR2 is YSYEKL in the germline V gene. This CDR3 contains 18 residues. Trimming at V came to 1 base and at J to 2 bases, leaving 12 bases not matched to a gene. CDR3 sequence: CASSQAGLAGASPYEQYF. Here the CDR3 DNA reads TGCGCCAGCAGCCAAGCGGGGTTAGCGGGAGCATCCCCCTACGAGCAGTACTTC.

The chain recombines TRBV2 with TRBJ2-1; possible D gene TRBD1, 5 bases. Germline V lookup: CDR1 SNHLY, CDR2 FYNNEI. V was clipped by 2 bases and J by 5 bases, with 7 bases between them. The CDR3 loop spans 13 amino acids. The CDR3: CASSETTDNEQFF. The CDR3, as DNA: TGTGCCAGCAGTGAAACGACAGACAATGAGCAGTTCTTC.

The rearrangement links TRBV18 to TRBJ2-3; 8 bases are shared with TRBD2. The CDR3 sequence is 16 residues long. V was pared by 1 base and J by 2 bases, with 5 bases of the junction left unmatched. Germline-derived CDR1 and CDR2 are KGHSH and LQKENI. The CDR3 protein is CASSPLLTSATDTQYF. The DNA for the CDR3 is TGTGCCAGCTCACCACTTCTGACTAGCGCCACAGATACGCAGTATTTT.

The chain combines TRBV6-1 with TRBJ2-5, with D unresolved. The CDR3 loop spans 13 amino acids. Per the germline V gene, CDR1 is MNHNS and CDR2 is SASEGT. The ends were cut back, 1 base at V and 4 bases at J, with 7 bases in the middle. CDR3 in DNA: TGTGCCAGCAGTGAAGATTGGGGAGAGACCCAGTACTTC. Translating gives CASSEDWGETQYF.

The rearrangement uses TRBV6-1 and TRBJ1-5; 11 bases fit TRBD1. CDR1 MNHNS and CDR2 SASEGT come from the germline V gene. V shed 7 bases and J 7 bases; nucleotides not matched to a gene: 9. The CDR3 extends over 15 amino acids. The CDR3 loop is CASKDRGRREQPQHF. CDR3 DNA sequence: TGTGCCAGCAAGGACAGGGGGCGGCGAGAACAGCCCCAGCATTTT.

CDR3 sequence: CASSFAQGVHEQYF. DNA for the CDR3: TGTGCCAGCAGCTTTGCACAGGGGGTCCACGAGCAGTACTTC. V and J are TRBV11-1 and TRBJ2-7; 8 bases fit TRBD1. The germline gives CDR1 SGHAT, CDR2 FQDESV (reference sequence). The V segment lost 3 bases and the J segment 5 bases; nucleotides outside the gene matches: 6. CDR3 length: 14 amino acids.

The J gene is TRBJ1-3, the V gene TRBV10-3; D might be TRBD1 (6 bases). Germline V gene lookup returns CDR1 ENHRY and CDR2 SYGVKD. V lost 10 bases and J lost 0, with 22 bases in between. This CDR3 has 17 amino acids. DNA of the CDR3: TGTGCCACCAGGACAGTTTTAACGCAATCCTCTGGAAACACCATATATTTT. Its protein product is CATRTVLTQSSGNTIYF.

The CDR3 DNA is TGTGCCAGCAGCCAACTAGCGGGGGGGCGCAATGAGCAGTTCTTC. The encoded protein is CASSQLAGGRNEQFF. The V and J genes are TRBV12-3 or TRBV12-4 and TRBJ2-1; 13 nucleotides match TRBD2. The CDR3 sequence is 15 residues long. V shed 6 bases, J shed 6 bases, and the junction held 5 bases outside the gene matches.

In this sample, this clonotype turned up a few times. This chain uses TRBV28 with TRBJ2-7; a weak D match, TRBD2 (5 bases). The CDR3 extends over 17 amino acids. Per the germline V gene, CDR1 is MDHEN and CDR2 is SYDVKM. V shed 5 bases and J shed 4 bases, with 24 bases lying between them. The CDR3 region is CASSPTLLEGYFYEQYF. In DNA, the CDR3 is TGTGCCAGCAGTCCAACCCTTCTCGAGGGATATTTTTACGAGCAGTACTTC.

The chain couples TRBV25-1 to TRBJ1-1, with no clear D. The germline V and J ends were trimmed by 1 base and 1 base, with 7 bases remaining between them. Germline lookup yields CDR1 MGHDK and CDR2 SYGVNS. This CDR3 contains 14 residues. CDR3 DNA: TGTGCCAGCAGTGAATTTAGCGGGAACACTGAAGCTTTCTTT. Its protein product is CASSEFSGNTEAFF.

The rearrangement links TRBV11-2 to TRBJ1-1; the D gene is possibly TRBD1 (6 bases). This CDR3 is 13 amino acids long. The germline V and J ends were trimmed by 5 bases and 4 bases, with 11 bases remaining between them. The germline V gene has CDR1 SGHAT and CDR2 FQNNGV. The CDR3 protein is CASSPQGTTEAFF. CDR3 bases: TGTGCCAGCAGCCCGCAGGGGACCACTGAAGCTTTCTTT.

The genes are TRBV5-1 and TRBJ2-7; D not certain. V shed 3 bases and J shed 2 bases, with 9 bases lying between them. Germline V gene data show CDR1 as SGHRS and CDR2 as YFSETQ. The CDR3 has 13 amino acids. For the CDR3, the DNA is TGCGCCAGCAGCTCGGACGGAACCTACGAGCAGTACTTC. Protein product: CASSSDGTYEQYF.

This clonotype has only a few counts. The rearrangement joins TRBV7-6 to TRBJ2-4; D gene ambiguous. The germline V and J ends were trimmed by 0 bases and 0 bases, with 12 bases remaining between them. The V gene's germline CDR1 is SGHVS and CDR2 FNYEAQ. This CDR3 region has 17 residues. CDR3 DNA: TGTGCCAGCAGCTTAGCCCCATATCCTTTAGCCAAAAACATTCAGTACTTC. It is translated as CASSLAPYPLAKNIQYF.

The chain joins TRBV2 to TRBJ2-1; 7 positions match TRBD1. In germline, CDR1 is SNHLY, CDR2 FYNNEI. Unmatched junction bases numbered 6, after V lost 6 bases and J lost 10 bases. The CDR3 is made up of 12 amino acids. The CDR3 DNA is TGTGCCAGCAGGATGACAGGGAACGAGCAGTTCTTC. Amino acids: CASRMTGNEQFF.

The genes are TRBV19 and TRBJ2-1; the match to TRBD1 covers 7 bases. This CDR3 region has 14 residues. Germline loops: CDR1 LNHDA, CDR2 SQIVND (reference sequence). Unmatched junction bases numbered 8, after V lost 4 bases and J lost 8 bases. The CDR3 spells CASSTQQGSHEQFF. CDR3 in DNA: TGTGCCAGTAGTACGCAACAGGGGAGCCATGAGCAGTTCTTC. The complete variable domain, with remaining parts taken from reference TRBV19 and TRBJ2-1, reads DGGITQSPKYLFRKEGQNVTLSCEQNLNHDAMYWYRQDPGQGLRLIYYSQIVNDFQKGDIAEGYSVSREKKESFPLTVTSAQKNPTAFYLCASSTQQGSHEQFFGPGTRLTVL.

V usage is TRBV29-1 and J usage is TRBJ2-5; weak D call: TRBD2 (5 bases). The germline V gene has CDR1 SQVTM and CDR2 ANQGSEA. This CDR3 is 13 amino acids long. V was shortened by 4 bases and J by 5 bases, with 14 bases between the two germline ends. The CDR3 loop is CSVVEGRRETQYF. The CDR3 DNA reads TGCAGCGTTGTAGAGGGCCGCCGGGAGACCCAGTACTTC.

The chain recombines TRBV18 with TRBJ1-2, with D maybe TRBD1 (5 bases). Germline V gives CDR1 KGHSH, CDR2 LQKENI. Trimming cost V 1 base and J 5 bases, with 20 bases left between them. The CDR3 consists of 17 residues. The CDR3 here is CASSPLGDARLEYGYTF. DNA for the CDR3: TGTGCCAGCTCACCACTCGGGGACGCCCGGTTAGAATATGGCTACACCTTC.

The chain carries TRBV18 and TRBJ1-1, with D unresolved. V was trimmed by 3 bases and J by 4 bases, leaving 12 bases between them. The CDR3 has 14 amino acids. Looked up from germline, CDR1 is KGHSH and CDR2 is LQKENI. CDR3 sequence: CASSPSYRATEAFF. The CDR3 DNA reads TGTGCCAGCTCACCCTCTTACAGAGCCACTGAAGCTTTCTTT.

The chain couples TRBV6-1 to TRBJ2-7; tentatively, D is TRBD1 (6 bases). The CDR3 has 14 amino acids. In germline, CDR1 is MNHNS, CDR2 SASEGT. The ends were cut back, 3 bases at V and 2 bases at J, with 11 bases in the middle. DNA of the CDR3: TGTGCCAGCAGTGAGGACCGGGACACCTACGAGCAGTACTTC. Its protein product is CASSEDRDTYEQYF.

This clonotype has a handful of counts. V usage is TRBV10-3 and J usage is TRBJ1-2; D unresolved. The V gene's germline CDR1 is ENHRY and CDR2 SYGVKD. With 4 bases removed from V and 3 bases from J, the gap between germline ends came to 21 bases. CDR3 length: 17 residues. CDR3 nucleotides: TGTGCCATCAGTGGGGCCGCTCAGTTGGGGATGGACTATGGCTACACCTTC. It yields the protein CAISGAAQLGMDYGYTF.

This chain links TRBV12-3 or TRBV12-4 with TRBJ1-5; 10 positions match TRBD1. The CDR3 is 16 residues long. With V trimmed by 5 bases and J by 0 bases, 4 bases remained unmatched. This CDR3 is CASSPGQGDSNQPQHF. The CDR3 nucleotides are TGTGCCAGCAGTCCCGGACAGGGGGATAGCAATCAGCCCCAGCATTTT.

The rearrangement links TRBV4-1 to TRBJ1-5, with D tentatively TRBD1 (6 bases). V lost 4 bases to trimming and J lost 7 bases, with 14 bases between them. The CDR3 sequence is 14 residues long. CDR1 is MGHRA and CDR2 is YSYEKL in the germline V gene. This chain's CDR3 is CASSRLQGKQPQHF. For the CDR3, the DNA is TGCGCCAGCAGCCGCTTACAGGGTAAACAGCCCCAGCATTTT.

The V call is TRBV7-8, the J call TRBJ2-7; 7 bases align to TRBD1. Losses at the gene ends were 0 bases for V and 4 bases for J; bases not matched to a gene: 6. The CDR3 has 15 residues. Germline assignment: CDR1 SGHVS and CDR2 FQNEAQ. DNA for the CDR3: TGTGCCAGCAGCTTAGCGCCGGGACAGCTATACGAGCAGTACGTC. As protein: CASSLAPGQLYEQYV.

The chain joins TRBV20-1 to TRBJ2-3; possibly TRBD1 for D (7 bases). The CDR3 extends over 16 amino acids. Germline values: CDR1 DFQATT, CDR2 SNEGSKA (reference sequence). V lost 1 base to trimming and J lost 6 bases, with 20 bases between them. The CDR3 is CSARVLGGGASDTQYF. The CDR3 nucleotides are TGCAGTGCTAGAGTACTCGGAGGGGGCGCATCGGATACGCAGTATTTT.